This TCR beta chain came from a study of blood T cell repertoires in COVID-19. Across the study: T cells, B-cell-depleted T cells, or PBMCs supplied cDNA or gDNA.

This clone was counted a single time. Libraries were prepared by immunoSEQ multiplex PCR; TCRdb keeps only in-frame clonotypes and omits some of them. Of 330,000 or so clones listed, around 90% are singletons. The TCR comes from a man aged 30-40 years who had recovered from COVID-19. The material sequenced was PBMCs or T cells enriched from blood (not recorded which).

The CDR3 reads CASSFRTGVHEQYF. For the CDR3, the DNA is TGTGCCAGCAGCTTTCGGACAGGGGTCCACGAGCAGTACTTC. The V and J genes are TRBV7-8 and TRBJ2-7, with 9 bases matching TRBD1. With 3 bases clipped from V and 5 bases from J, the junction kept 5 bases outside the gene matches. The CDR3 runs 14 residues. Germline-derived CDR1 and CDR2 are SGHVS and FQNEAQ.